This TCR beta chain was sequenced for a study of OX40 agonist ivuxolimab in advanced cancers. Sequencing used immunoSEQ multiplex PCR; TCRdb keeps in-frame clones, though not all of them. Of over 35,000 clones in the sample, 85% were seen once. The CDR3 consists of 16 residues. V dropped 0 bases and J dropped 3; count of bases not matched to a gene: 6. From germline, CDR1 is SGDLS and CDR2 YYNGEE. The V and J genes are TRBV9 and TRBJ2-7; 10 bases fit TRBD2. The sample in question was CD4+ or CD8+ T cells sorted from blood, obtained in a trial of the OX40 agonist ivuxolimab. This sequence was found in an adult with an advanced solid tumor such as melanoma, head and neck, liver or kidney cancer. In DNA, the CDR3 is TGTGCCAGCAGCGTAGGGGCTCTAGCGGGAGTCTACGAGCAGTACTTC. This codes for CASSVGALAGVYEQYF.